A single sample is the source of the 2 T cell receptor beta chains below, sequenced in a study of blood T cell repertoires in COVID-19. Sequencing was performed with immunoSEQ multiplex PCR; in TCRdb, only in-frame clones are kept and a portion is missing. This repertoire shows about 270,000 clones, roughly 90% found once; its top ten account for 2% to 2.5%. Sequences were obtained from peripheral blood. The receptors here all came from a man in his forties or fifties with acute or convalescent COVID-19.

The chain carries TRBV29-1 and TRBJ1-3, with D possibly TRBD1 on 6 matching bases. V was pared by 7 bases and J by 0 bases, with 13 bases between. This CDR3 is built from 14 residues. CDR1 and CDR2 from the germline V gene are SQVTM and ANQGSEA. The CDR3 DNA sequence: TGCAGCGCTTCCCAGGGGAGCTCTGGAAACACCATATATTTT. It translates to CSASQGSSGNTIYF.

This clone was found a few times. The chain combines TRBV5-1 with TRBJ2-1, with TRBD2 identical over 10 bases. With 8 bases clipped from V and 4 bases from J, the junction kept 3 bases outside the gene matches. CDR1 and CDR2 (germline): SGHRS, YFSETQ. The CDR3 sequence is 13 residues long. CDR3 region: CASSGLAYNEQFF. The CDR3 nucleotides are TGCGCCAGTTCGGGACTAGCGTACAATGAGCAGTTCTTC.